This T cell receptor beta chain is from a study of OX40 agonist ivuxolimab in advanced cancers. Overall study findings and caveats: Expanded peripheral T cell antigen specificity was not determined. Clones of CD4+ and CD8+ blood T cells grew by week 6 at doses of 0.1 to 3.0 mg/kg.

Per the germline V gene, CDR1 is SGHNT and CDR2 is YENEEA. The CDR3 is 14 residues long. Between the trimmed V and J ends, which lost 5 bases and 6 bases, there was a span of 14 bases. Sequencing used immunoSEQ multiplex PCR; TCRdb keeps in-frame clones, though not all of them. The repertoire holds about 62,000 clones, with around four fifths as singletons. About this clone itself: Its target is unknown.

The chain links TRBV11-3 to TRBJ2-4, with a tentative D call TRBD1 (6 bases). This clonotype was obtained from an adult with an advanced solid tumor such as melanoma, head and neck, liver or kidney cancer. The sequences come from CD4+ or CD8+ T cells sorted from blood, collected in a trial of the OX40 agonist ivuxolimab. Here the CDR3 DNA reads TGTGCCAGCAGCCCACAACCGGACAGAAACATTCAGTACTTC. Amino acid sequence: CASSPQPDRNIQYF.